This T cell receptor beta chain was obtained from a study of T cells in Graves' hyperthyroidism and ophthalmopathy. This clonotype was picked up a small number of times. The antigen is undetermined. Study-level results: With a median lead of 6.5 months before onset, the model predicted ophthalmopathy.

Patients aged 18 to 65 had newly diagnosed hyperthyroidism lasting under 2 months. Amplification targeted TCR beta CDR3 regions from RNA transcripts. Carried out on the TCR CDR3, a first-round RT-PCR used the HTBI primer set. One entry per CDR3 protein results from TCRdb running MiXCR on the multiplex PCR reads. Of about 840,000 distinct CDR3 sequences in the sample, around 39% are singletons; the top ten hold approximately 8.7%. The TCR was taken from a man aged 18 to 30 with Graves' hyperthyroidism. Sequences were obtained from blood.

This chain's CDR3 is CASTGTVSNQPQHF. CDR3 sequence (DNA): TGTGCCAGCACCGGGACAGTTAGCAATCAGCCCCAGCATTTT. V is TRBV19 and J is TRBJ1-5, with 7 bases matching TRBD1. Germline V gene lookup returns CDR1 LNHDA and CDR2 SQIVND (reference sequence). J gave up 0 bases and V 9 bases, and 5 bases lay outside the gene matches. The CDR3 contains 14 residues.